One sample yielded the 10 T cell receptor beta chains listed below, sequenced in a study of OX40 agonist ivuxolimab in advanced cancers. The library was produced with the immunoSEQ multiplex PCR assay. TCRdb carries this immuneACCESS record with in-frame sequences only. Its versions omit some clonotypes, under half of them owing to an unresolved V gene in the studies checked, with the rest unexplained. The sample contains 77,000 or so clones, 80% to 95% of them found a single time. About 0.32% of the sample lies in the top ten. Sequencing was performed on CD4+ or CD8+ T cells sorted from blood, taken in a trial of the OX40 agonist ivuxolimab. The receptor source for this set is an adult with an advanced solid tumor such as melanoma, head and neck, liver or kidney cancer.

V usage is TRBV5-1 and J usage is TRBJ1-6; D may be TRBD1 (5 bases). Germline V CDR1 and CDR2: SGHRS, YFSETQ. This CDR3 is 16 amino acids long. The V end was cut by 0 bases, the J end by 0 bases, with 7 bases between. This CDR3 reads CASSLEGTSYNSPLHF. In nucleotides, the CDR3 is TGCGCCAGCAGCTTGGAGGGGACCTCCTATAATTCACCCCTCCACTTT.

This chain uses TRBV7-8 with TRBJ2-7; 7 bases align to TRBD2. This CDR3 is built from 14 residues. The trim removed 1 base at V and 3 bases at J, leaving 3 bases unmatched. Germline values: CDR1 SGHVS, CDR2 FQNEAQ. CDR3: CASSLGAGNYEQYF. CDR3 nucleotide sequence: TGTGCCAGCAGCTTAGGAGCGGGAAACTACGAGCAGTACTTC.

V and J are TRBV15 and TRBJ2-3; D remains ambiguous. The CDR3 contains 14 residues. Germline assignment: CDR1 LNHNV and CDR2 YYDKDF (reference sequence). Trimming took 1 base from V and 0 from J, leaving 5 bases between them. CDR3 protein: CATSRVLSTDTQYF. CDR3 in DNA: TGTGCCACCAGCAGAGTATTAAGCACAGATACGCAGTATTTT.

J is TRBJ2-7 and V is TRBV28, with 9 nucleotides matching TRBD2. V was clipped by 2 bases and J by 2 bases; unmatched bases: 1. This CDR3 is 14 amino acids long. CDR1 and CDR2 (germline): MDHEN, SYDVKM. The CDR3 nucleotides read TGTGCCAGCAGTTTAGCGGGGGGGCCCTACGAGCAGTACTTC. Translated, it gives CASSLAGGPYEQYF.

The V and J genes are TRBV7-9 and TRBJ1-3, with 7 positions matching TRBD1. The J segment lost 4 bases and the V segment lost 6 bases, leaving 9 bases of the junction unmatched. This CDR3 spans 15 amino acids. Germline V gives CDR1 SEHNR, CDR2 FQNEAQ (reference sequence). This CDR3 is CASRLSGQAGNTIYF. In DNA form, the CDR3 reads TGTGCCAGCAGATTAAGCGGACAGGCGGGAAACACCATATATTTT.

As DNA, the CDR3 is TGTGCCAGCAGCTTAGGTGGACTATTTACCGCTAGCGAGTACAATGAGCAGTTCTTC. This gives the protein CASSLGGLFTASEYNEQFF. The chain joins TRBV7-2 to TRBJ2-1; a possible D gene is TRBD2 (6 bases). Trimming stripped 1 base from V and 4 bases from J, with 23 bases between. The CDR3 totals 19 residues. CDR1 and CDR2 from the germline V gene are SGHTA and FQGNSA. Combining the CDR3 with reference TRBV7-2 and TRBJ2-1 gives the whole variable domain GAGVSQSPSNKVTEKGKDVELRCDPISGHTALYWYRQSLGQGLEFLIYFQGNSAPDKSGLPSDRFSAERTGGSVSTLTIQRTQQEDSAVYLCASSLGGLFTASEYNEQFFGPGTRLTVL.

The rearrangement uses TRBV29-1 and TRBJ2-4; 12 bases align to TRBD1. This CDR3 has 18 amino acids. The germline CDR1 and CDR2 sequences are SQVTM and ANQGSEA. Unmatched junction bases numbered 12, after V lost 4 bases and J lost 2 bases. CDR3 region: CSVVPAQGQGATKNIQYF. The CDR3 DNA is TGCAGCGTTGTACCGGCCCAGGGACAGGGGGCGACCAAAAACATTCAGTACTTC.

The rearrangement joins TRBV7-2 to TRBJ1-2; D is undetermined. The V gene's germline CDR1 is SGHTA and CDR2 FQGNSA. The CDR3 covers 15 residues. Trimming shortened V by 0 bases and J by 0 bases, and 8 bases separated the two germline ends. The CDR3 DNA follows: TGTGCCAGCAGCTTAGCGACCGCGGCTAACTATGGCTACACCTTC. Its translation is CASSLATAANYGYTF.

The chain couples TRBV29-1 to TRBJ2-5; 7 nucleotides match TRBD1. The CDR3 has 15 amino acids. Unmatched junction bases numbered 15, after V lost 6 bases and J lost 5 bases. CDR1 is SQVTM, CDR2 ANQGSEA, per germline. The CDR3 sequence: CSVGDSPPLGETQYF. CDR3 nucleotides: TGCAGCGTGGGGGACAGCCCCCCATTAGGGGAGACCCAGTACTTC.

In its sample, this clone was seen once. V usage is TRBV11-2 and J usage is TRBJ2-3; D may be TRBD1 (6 bases). The length of the CDR3 is 13 residues. The germline gives CDR1 SGHAT, CDR2 FQNNGV. With 3 bases removed from V and 3 bases from J, the gap between germline ends came to 7 bases. The CDR3 region is CASSLDRTDTQYF. In DNA, the CDR3 is TGTGCCAGCAGCTTGGACAGAACAGATACGCAGTATTTT.